Here is one T cell receptor beta chain with its context. HIV-negative, healthy adults without recent acute infections or vaccinations were the donors. CCR7-negative CD45RA+ TemRA cells were combined with CD45RO+ cells to form CD8 memory. Assay used: immunoSEQ multiplex PCR; TCRdb lists only in-frame clones, some missing. The sample holds under 150,000 clones; 55% to 80% are singletons and the top ten take roughly 24%. The data stem from a study of shared clonotypes between healthy human individuals. Input material: memory CD8+ T cells sorted from blood. The subset here: CD45RO+ cells pooled with CCR7-negative TemRA cells. The clonotype was recovered from a woman in her thirties in good health.

This CDR3 is CATRDSVSYQPQHF. CDR3 DNA: TGTGCCACCAGAGACTCCGTCTCTTATCAGCCCCAGCATTTT. The gene calls are TRBV15 and TRBJ1-5; no clear D gene. Trimming shortened V by 6 bases and J by 5 bases, and 14 bases separated the two germline ends. The CDR3 is 14 amino acids. Germline V gene data show CDR1 as LNHNV and CDR2 as YYDKDF (reference sequence).